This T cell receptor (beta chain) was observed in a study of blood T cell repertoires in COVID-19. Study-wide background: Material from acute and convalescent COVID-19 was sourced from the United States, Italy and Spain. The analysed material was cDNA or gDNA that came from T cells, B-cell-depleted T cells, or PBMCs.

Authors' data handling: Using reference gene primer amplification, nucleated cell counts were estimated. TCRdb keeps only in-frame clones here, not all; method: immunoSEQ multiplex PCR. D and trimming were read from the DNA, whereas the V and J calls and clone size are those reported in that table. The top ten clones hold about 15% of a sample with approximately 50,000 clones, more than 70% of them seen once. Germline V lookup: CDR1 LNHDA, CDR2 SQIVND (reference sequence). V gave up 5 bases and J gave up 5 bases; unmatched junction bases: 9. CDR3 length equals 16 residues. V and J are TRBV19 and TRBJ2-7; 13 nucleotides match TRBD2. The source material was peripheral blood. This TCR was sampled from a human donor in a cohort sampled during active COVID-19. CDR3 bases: TGTGCCAGTAGTCACCAAGGACTAGCGGGAGTCCACGAGCAGTACTTC. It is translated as CASSHQGLAGVHEQYF.